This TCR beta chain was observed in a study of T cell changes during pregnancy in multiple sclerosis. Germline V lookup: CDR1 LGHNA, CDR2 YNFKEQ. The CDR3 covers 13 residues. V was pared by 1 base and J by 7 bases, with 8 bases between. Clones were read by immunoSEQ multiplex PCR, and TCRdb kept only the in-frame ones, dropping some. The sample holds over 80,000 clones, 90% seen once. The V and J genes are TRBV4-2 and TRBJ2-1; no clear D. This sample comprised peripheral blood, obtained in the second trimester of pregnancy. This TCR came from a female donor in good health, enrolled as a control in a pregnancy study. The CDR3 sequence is CASSQVHTNEQFF. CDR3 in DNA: TGTGCCAGCAGCCAAGTACATACAAATGAGCAGTTCTTC.